These 26 T cell receptor beta chains were all obtained from the same sample, sequenced in a study of early T cells in non-severe SARS-CoV-2 infection. TCRdb reprocessed the 5' RACE reads via MiXCR and lists one record per CDR3 protein. The sample records tens of thousands of distinct CDR3 sequences, 9% to 15% being singletons. This material consisted of whole blood, taken at baseline. The receptors derive from an adult who was a healthcare worker with PCR-confirmed SARS-CoV-2 infection or an uninfected control (not recorded which). The donor label of this sample is uncertain.

V is TRBV6-5 and J is TRBJ2-2; the match to TRBD1 covers 8 bases. From germline, CDR1 is MNHEY and CDR2 SVGAGI. The CDR3 covers 16 residues. J gave up 2 bases and V 6 bases, and 8 bases lay outside the gene matches. The CDR3 loop reads CASSPLGQGNTGELFF. CDR3 in DNA: TGTGCCAGCAGCCCCCTCGGACAGGGAAACACCGGGGAGCTGTTTTTT.

V usage is TRBV20-1 and J usage is TRBJ1-4, with D tentatively TRBD1 (6 bases). Germline V CDR1 and CDR2: DFQATT, SNEGSKA (reference sequence). This CDR3 is built from 17 residues. The V gene lost 1 base and the J gene lost 7 bases, with 22 bases spanning the gap. In DNA, the CDR3 is TGCAGTGCTAGAGTGGAGGGAGAATGGGGACATGGTGAAAAACTGTTTTTT. It yields the protein CSARVEGEWGHGEKLFF.

This clonotype came up a few times. The chain is built from TRBV11-3 and TRBJ2-1, with 8 bases aligning to TRBD2. This CDR3 spans 16 amino acids. Trimming cost V 3 bases and J 7 bases; bases outside gene matches: 11. The germline V gene has CDR1 SGHNT and CDR2 YENEEA. The CDR3 nucleotides read TGTGCCAGCAGCTTGATCTGGCGGGAGGCGCTGAATGAGCAGTTCTTC. It encodes CASSLIWREALNEQFF.

V usage is TRBV20-1 and J usage is TRBJ2-3, with 11 bases that match TRBD2. This CDR3 contains 13 residues. The germline V gene has CDR1 DFQATT and CDR2 SNEGSKA (reference sequence). J gave up 5 bases and V 5 bases, and 3 bases lay outside the gene matches. The CDR3 DNA sequence: TGCAGTGCTCCTGGACTAGCGGGAGATACGCAGTATTTT. Amino acids: CSAPGLAGDTQYF.

The chain combines TRBV30 with TRBJ1-1; possibly TRBD1 for D (6 bases). The germline V gene has CDR1 GTSNPN and CDR2 SVGIG (reference sequence). Between the trimmed V and J ends, which lost 3 bases and 1 base, there was a span of 9 bases. The CDR3 runs 13 residues. CDR3 nucleotides: TGTGCCTGGAGCCCACAGGGGAACACTGAAGCTTTCTTT. It is translated as CAWSPQGNTEAFF.

At least ten counts were recorded for this clonotype. The chain links TRBV27 to TRBJ2-1; 10 positions agree with TRBD2. Germline V CDR1 and CDR2: MNHEY, SMNVEV (reference sequence). The junction had 8 bases not matched to a gene; V was cut back by 3 bases and J by 0 bases. This CDR3 has 18 amino acids. As DNA, the CDR3 is TGTGCCAGCAGTTTCCTTAGCGGGGGGAAAAGCTCCTACAATGAGCAGTTCTTC. Protein: CASSFLSGGKSSYNEQFF.

In its sample, this clonotype was seen a few times. The CDR3 nucleotides read TGTGCCAGCAGTCTCCGGGGCCCAAATCAGCCCCAGCATTTT. Protein: CASSLRGPNQPQHF. This sequence joins TRBV12-3 or TRBV12-4 and TRBJ1-5; perhaps TRBD1 as D (5 bases). This CDR3 has 14 amino acids. With 5 bases removed from V and 4 bases from J, the gap between germline ends came to 12 bases.

The rearrangement uses TRBV6-2 or TRBV6-3 and TRBJ2-7; 9 nucleotides line up with TRBD2. This CDR3 is 17 amino acids long. CDR1 and CDR2 (germline): MNHEY, SVGEGT. J gave up 7 bases and V 0 bases, and 13 bases lay outside the gene matches. The CDR3 region is CASSYSSAGGLEGEQYF. In DNA, the CDR3 is TGTGCCAGCAGTTACTCGTCGGCGGGGGGGCTAGAGGGAGAGCAGTACTTC.

The CDR3 here is CASSLIVGWQETQYF. CDR3 sequence (DNA): TGCGCCAGCAGCTTGATCGTGGGGTGGCAAGAGACCCAGTACTTC. The chain recombines TRBV5-1 with TRBJ2-5; D gene uncertain. Trimming left V 1 base short and J 2 bases short, with 12 bases between. The CDR3 spans 15 residues. CDR1 and CDR2 from the germline V gene are SGHRS and YFSETQ.

The genes are TRBV12-3 or TRBV12-4 and TRBJ2-1; D gene uncertain. V lost 1 base, J lost 6 bases, and 4 bases lay in between. The CDR3 totals 12 residues. The CDR3 sequence is CASSLVTNEQFF. CDR3 nucleotides: TGTGCCAGCAGTTTAGTTACCAATGAGCAGTTCTTC.

The chain recombines TRBV4-1 with TRBJ1-2; weak D call: TRBD1 (5 bases). There are 15 residues in the CDR3. Germline V gene data show CDR1 as MGHRA and CDR2 as YSYEKL. V was clipped by 2 bases and J by 6 bases, with 16 bases between them. CDR3 nucleotides: TGCGCCAGCAGCCAACGGGCCAGGGCAGAGGATGGCTACACCTTC. It is translated as CASSQRARAEDGYTF.

This clonotype was seen repeatedly, ten times or more. The genes are TRBV29-1 and TRBJ1-1; D unclear. The germline gives CDR1 SQVTM, CDR2 ANQGSEA. Trimming took off 4 bases at V and 0 bases at J, with 15 bases between the two ends. CDR3 length equals 15 residues. CDR3 in amino acids: CSVAQVLLMNTEAFF. CDR3 bases: TGCAGCGTTGCCCAGGTTTTATTAATGAACACTGAAGCTTTCTTT.

The genes are TRBV5-4 and TRBJ2-3, with 10 bases lining up with TRBD2. The J segment lost 1 base and the V segment lost 7 bases, leaving 3 bases of the junction unmatched. Germline V CDR1 and CDR2: SGHNT, YYREEE (reference sequence). The CDR3 extends over 14 amino acids. The CDR3 reads CASGTSGGTDTQYF. CDR3 nucleotide sequence: TGTGCCAGCGGCACTAGCGGGGGCACAGATACGCAGTATTTT.

This sequence joins TRBV7-9 and TRBJ1-3; TRBD1 agrees at 8 bases. Unmatched junction bases numbered 7, after V lost 1 base and J lost 2 bases. CDR3 length: 17 amino acids. The germline V gene has CDR1 SEHNR and CDR2 FQNEAQ (reference sequence). CDR3 in amino acids: CASSLGTDRVTGNTIYF. In nucleotides, the CDR3 is TGTGCCAGCAGCTTAGGAACGGACAGGGTTACTGGAAACACCATATATTTT.

The chain joins TRBV18 to TRBJ1-1; a possible D gene is TRBD1 (6 bases). V was shortened by 2 bases and J by 1 base, with 8 bases between the two germline ends. Germline lookup yields CDR1 KGHSH and CDR2 LQKENI. The CDR3 spans 14 residues. CDR3 amino acids: CASSPYRANTEAFF. CDR3 bases: TGTGCCAGCTCACCATACAGGGCGAACACTGAAGCTTTCTTT.

The chain has TRBV5-5 and TRBJ2-2; 13 bases agree with TRBD2. Germline loops: CDR1 SGHKS, CDR2 YYEKEE (reference sequence). The J segment lost 4 bases and the V segment lost 3 bases, leaving 0 bases of the junction unmatched. CDR3 size: 15 residues. CDR3 protein: CASSWTSGSTGELFF. CDR3 DNA: TGTGCCAGCAGCTGGACTAGCGGGAGCACCGGGGAGCTGTTTTTT. The entire variable domain, with the rest obtained from reference TRBV5-5 and TRBJ2-2, is as follows: DAGVTQSPTHLIKTRGQQVTLRCSPISGHKSVSWYQQVLGQGPQFIFQYYEKEERGRGNFPDRFSARQFPNYSSELNVNALLLGDSALYLCASSWTSGSTGELFFGEGSRLTVL.

The table lists this clonotype with a few counts. This chain links TRBV27 with TRBJ2-7; 8 nucleotides agree with TRBD1. V shed 5 bases and J 3 bases; nucleotides not matched to a gene: 12. The germline CDR1 and CDR2 sequences are MNHEY and SMNVEV (reference sequence). This CDR3 comprises 16 residues. CDR3 region: CASSPNGQGRFYEQYF. The DNA of the CDR3 is TGTGCCAGCAGTCCCAACGGACAGGGCAGGTTCTACGAGCAGTACTTC.

This clonotype was counted ten times or more. The chain couples TRBV12-3 or TRBV12-4 to TRBJ2-4; D gene unclear. The CDR3 runs to 12 residues. V was clipped by 4 bases and J by 9 bases, with 10 bases between them. The CDR3 loop is CASSYIGGIQYF. DNA for the CDR3: TGTGCCAGCAGTTATATAGGTGGCATTCAGTACTTC.

The rearrangement joins TRBV4-3 to TRBJ2-3; 8 bases match TRBD1. J was trimmed by 5 bases and V by 3 bases; bases with no gene match: 4. The CDR3 loop spans 14 amino acids. CDR1 LGHNA and CDR2 YSLEER come from the germline V gene. CDR3 region: CASSHAGGGDTQYF. The CDR3 DNA sequence: TGCGCCAGCAGCCACGCAGGGGGCGGAGATACGCAGTATTTT.

J is TRBJ2-1 and V is TRBV21-1; TRBD2, as called in the table, went unchecked against the DNA. TRBV21-1 is marked as a pseudogene. The CDR3 is 11 residues long. CDR3 loop: CASKRDNEQFF. DNA of the CDR3: TGTGCCAGCAAGAGGGACAATGAGCAGTTCTTC.

In DNA, the CDR3 is TGTGCCAGCAGTCCTGTCCGGGACGGGTCCTACGAGCAGTACTTC. This translates into CASSPVRDGSYEQYF. The chain has TRBV2 and TRBJ2-7; D may correspond to TRBD1 or TRBD2 (5 bases each). Germline CDR1 is SNHLY and CDR2 is FYNNEI. V was trimmed by 5 bases and J by 1 base, leaving 15 bases between them. The CDR3 extends over 15 amino acids.

The chain recombines TRBV29-1 with TRBJ2-5; 7 bases fit TRBD2. Looked up from germline, CDR1 is SQVTM and CDR2 is ANQGSEA. The CDR3 loop spans 14 amino acids. Trimming cost V 1 base and J 5 bases; bases outside gene matches: 7. DNA of the CDR3: TGCAGCGTTGAAGCTCTGACCGGGGGGGAGACCCAGTACTTC. It codes for CSVEALTGGETQYF.

Ten or more counts support this clonotype. CDR3 protein: CASSTTVGLLHQPQHF. CDR3 in DNA: TGTGCCAGTAGTACCACAGTGGGGCTCCTCCATCAGCCCCAGCATTTT. The chain is built from TRBV19 and TRBJ1-5, with D perhaps TRBD1 (5 bases). CDR1 is LNHDA and CDR2 is SQIVND in the germline V gene (reference sequence). The V gene lost 4 bases and the J gene lost 5 bases, with 18 bases spanning the gap. The CDR3 runs 16 residues.

The chain couples TRBV7-6 to TRBJ2-3; no clear D. V shed 1 base and J shed 3 bases, with 17 bases lying between them. CDR3 length: 17 residues. Germline-derived CDR1 and CDR2 are SGHVS and FNYEAQ. CDR3 bases: TGTGCCAGCAGCTTAGAAGTTTTGTACCGGGTAACAGATACGCAGTATTTT. Its protein product is CASSLEVLYRVTDTQYF.

This clonotype has ten or more counts. CDR3 DNA: TGTGCCAGCGATGCTACAGAAAATAGCAATCAGCCCCAGCATTTT. Translated, it gives CASDATENSNQPQHF. The V and J genes are TRBV18 and TRBJ1-5; D remains ambiguous. V was clipped by 8 bases and J by 0 bases, with 14 bases between them. CDR1 and CDR2 from the germline V gene are KGHSH and LQKENI. CDR3 length: 15 amino acids.

This clonotype showed up many times. DNA of the CDR3: TGTGCCAGCAGCCATAGGACCGGTATGGGTCAGCAGTACTTC. This sequence encodes CASSHRTGMGQQYF. The gene calls are TRBV7-2 and TRBJ2-7; D uncertain. Germline V lookup: CDR1 SGHTA, CDR2 FQGNSA. V was trimmed by 5 bases and J by 8 bases, leaving 19 bases between them. The CDR3 runs 14 residues.